This T cell receptor beta chain was captured in a study of T cell responses to AZD1222 COVID-19 vaccine. Study observations and caveats: At 160-218 and 743-854, vaccine-associated CD4 TCRs were dominant, and they spanned spike. At study baseline, merely about 6 AZD1222 recipients were seropositive. It should be noted that donors were predominantly white British and more often female, and clonal diversity was possibly underestimated.

The data were produced by immunoSEQ multiplex PCR, yet TCRdb's version contains in-frame clones alone and is incomplete. The table shows roughly 100,000 clones, with roughly 86% occurring only once. The germline gives CDR1 LNHDA, CDR2 SQIVND (reference sequence). V was clipped by 3 bases and J by 8 bases; unmatched bases: 2. The CDR3 has 14 residues. As to this clone: The antigen is undetermined.

This receptor was taken from an adult who received the MenACWY meningococcal vaccine as a control. V usage is TRBV19 and J usage is TRBJ1-6; 9 nucleotides match TRBD1. Sample: peripheral blood, taken 28 days after the second dose of the MenACWY control vaccine. Here the CDR3 DNA reads TGTGCCAGTAGTATGAGGACAGGGGATTCACCCCTCCACTTT. Its protein product is CASSMRTGDSPLHF.